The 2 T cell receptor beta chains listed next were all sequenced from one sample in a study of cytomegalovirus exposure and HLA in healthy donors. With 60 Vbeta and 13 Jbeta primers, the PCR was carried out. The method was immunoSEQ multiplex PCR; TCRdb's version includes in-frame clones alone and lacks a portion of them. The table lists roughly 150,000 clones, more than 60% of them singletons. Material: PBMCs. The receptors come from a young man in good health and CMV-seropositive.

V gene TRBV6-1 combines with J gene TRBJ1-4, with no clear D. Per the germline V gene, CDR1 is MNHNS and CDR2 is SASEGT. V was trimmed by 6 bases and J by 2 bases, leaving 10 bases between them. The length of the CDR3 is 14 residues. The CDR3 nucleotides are TGTGCCAGCAGGGAGAGTTTGACTAATGAAAAACTGTTTTTT. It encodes CASRESLTNEKLFF.

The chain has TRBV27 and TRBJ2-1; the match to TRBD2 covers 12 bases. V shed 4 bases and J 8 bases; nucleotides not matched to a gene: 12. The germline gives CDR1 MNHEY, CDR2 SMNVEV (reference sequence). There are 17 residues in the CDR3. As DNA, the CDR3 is TGTGCCAGCAGTTCACAAAGGACTAGCGGGAAGTTGTATGAGCAGTTCTTC. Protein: CASSSQRTSGKLYEQFF.